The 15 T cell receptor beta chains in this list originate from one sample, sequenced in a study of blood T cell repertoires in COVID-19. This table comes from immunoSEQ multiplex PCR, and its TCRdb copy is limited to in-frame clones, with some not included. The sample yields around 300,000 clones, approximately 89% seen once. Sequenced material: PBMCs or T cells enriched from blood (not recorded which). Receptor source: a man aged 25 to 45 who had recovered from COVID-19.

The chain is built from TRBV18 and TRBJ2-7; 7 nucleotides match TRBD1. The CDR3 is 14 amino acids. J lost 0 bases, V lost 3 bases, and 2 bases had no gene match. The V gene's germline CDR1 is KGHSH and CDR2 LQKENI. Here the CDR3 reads CASSPRTGSYEQYF. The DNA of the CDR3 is TGTGCCAGCTCACCGCGGACAGGCTCCTACGAGCAGTACTTC.

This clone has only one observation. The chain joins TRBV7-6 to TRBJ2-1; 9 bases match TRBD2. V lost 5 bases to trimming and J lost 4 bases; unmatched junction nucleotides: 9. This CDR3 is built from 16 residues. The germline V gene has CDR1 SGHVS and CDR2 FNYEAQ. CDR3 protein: CASSPSTSGFYNEQFF. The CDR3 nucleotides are TGTGCCAGCAGCCCCTCGACTAGCGGTTTTTACAATGAGCAGTTCTTC.

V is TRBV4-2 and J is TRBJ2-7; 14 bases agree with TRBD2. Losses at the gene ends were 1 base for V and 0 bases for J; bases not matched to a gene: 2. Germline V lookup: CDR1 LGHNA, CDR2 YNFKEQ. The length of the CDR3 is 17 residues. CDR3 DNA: TGTGCCAGCAGCCAAGGGACTAGCGGGGGGCCCTCCTACGAGCAGTACTTC. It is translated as CASSQGTSGGPSYEQYF.

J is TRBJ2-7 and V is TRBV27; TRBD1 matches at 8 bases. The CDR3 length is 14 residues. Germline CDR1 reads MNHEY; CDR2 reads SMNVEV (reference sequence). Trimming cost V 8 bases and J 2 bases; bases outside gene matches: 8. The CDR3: CASGTIQGAYEQYF. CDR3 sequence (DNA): TGTGCCAGCGGAACCATACAGGGGGCCTACGAGCAGTACTTC.

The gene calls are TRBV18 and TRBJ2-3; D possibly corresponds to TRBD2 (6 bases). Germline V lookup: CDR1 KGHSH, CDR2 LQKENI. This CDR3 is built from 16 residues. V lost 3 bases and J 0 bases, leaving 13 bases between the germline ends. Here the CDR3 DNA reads TGTGCCAGCTCACCCGGAGTGGGGACTAGCACAGATACGCAGTATTTT. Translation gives CASSPGVGTSTDTQYF. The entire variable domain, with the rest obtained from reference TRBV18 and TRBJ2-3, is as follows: NAGVMQNPRHLVRRRGQEARLRCSPMKGHSHVYWYRQLPEEGLKFMVYLQKENIIDESGMPKERFSAEFPKEGPSILRIQQVVRGDSAAYFCASSPGVGTSTDTQYFGPGTRLTVL.

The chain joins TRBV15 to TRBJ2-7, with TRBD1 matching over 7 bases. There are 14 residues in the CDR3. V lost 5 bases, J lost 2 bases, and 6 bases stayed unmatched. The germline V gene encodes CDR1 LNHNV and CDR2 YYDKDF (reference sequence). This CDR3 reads CATSPDRLTYEQYF. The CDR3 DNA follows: TGTGCCACCAGCCCGGACAGGTTAACCTACGAGCAGTACTTC.

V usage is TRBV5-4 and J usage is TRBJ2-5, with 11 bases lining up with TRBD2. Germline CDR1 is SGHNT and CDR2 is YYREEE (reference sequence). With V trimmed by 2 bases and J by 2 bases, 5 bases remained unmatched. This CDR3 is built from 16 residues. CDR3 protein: CASSLSASGGQETQYF. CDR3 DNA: TGTGCCAGCAGCTTATCGGCTAGCGGGGGGCAAGAGACCCAGTACTTC.

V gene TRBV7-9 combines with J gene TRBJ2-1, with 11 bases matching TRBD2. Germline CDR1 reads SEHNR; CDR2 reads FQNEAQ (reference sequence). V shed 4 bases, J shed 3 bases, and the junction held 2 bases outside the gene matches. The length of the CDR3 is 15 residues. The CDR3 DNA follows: TGTGCCAGCAGCTCACTAGCGGGGGTCTACAATGAGCAGTTCTTC. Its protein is CASSSLAGVYNEQFF.

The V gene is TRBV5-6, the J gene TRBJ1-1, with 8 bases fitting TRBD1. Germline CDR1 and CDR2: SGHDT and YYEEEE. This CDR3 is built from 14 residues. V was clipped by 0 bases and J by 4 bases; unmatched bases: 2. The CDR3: CASSLDRGVTEAFF. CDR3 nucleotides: TGTGCCAGCAGCTTGGACAGGGGGGTCACTGAAGCTTTCTTT.

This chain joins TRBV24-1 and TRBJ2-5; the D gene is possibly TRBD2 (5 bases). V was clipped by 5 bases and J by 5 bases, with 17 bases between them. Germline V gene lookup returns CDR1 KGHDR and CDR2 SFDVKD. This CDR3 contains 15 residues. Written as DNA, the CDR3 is TGTGCCACCAGTGGTTCACCGGGAACCAAGGAGACCCAGTACTTC. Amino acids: CATSGSPGTKETQYF.

CDR3 loop: CARTGGQDTGELFF. The CDR3 DNA sequence: TGTGCCCGAACCGGGGGACAGGACACCGGGGAGCTGTTTTTT. The V call is TRBV7-9, the J call TRBJ2-2; TRBD1 agrees at 8 bases. V was pared by 11 bases and J by 3 bases, with 8 bases of the junction left unmatched. CDR1 and CDR2 (germline): SEHNR, FQNEAQ (reference sequence). The CDR3 is 14 residues long. Complete variable domain (other parts from reference TRBV7-9 and TRBJ2-2): DTGVSQNPRHKITKRGQNVTFRCDPISEHNRLYWYRQTLGQGPEFLTYFQNEAQLEKSRLLSDRFSAERPKGSFSTLEIQRTEQGDSAMYLCARTGGQDTGELFFGEGSRLTVL.

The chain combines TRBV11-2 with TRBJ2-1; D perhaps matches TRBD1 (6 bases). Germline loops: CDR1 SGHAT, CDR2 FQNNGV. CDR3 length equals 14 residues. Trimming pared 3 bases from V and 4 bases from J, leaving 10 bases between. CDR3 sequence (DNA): TGTGCCAGCAGCTTGGAGAGGGGGTACAATGAGCAGTTCTTC. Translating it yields CASSLERGYNEQFF.

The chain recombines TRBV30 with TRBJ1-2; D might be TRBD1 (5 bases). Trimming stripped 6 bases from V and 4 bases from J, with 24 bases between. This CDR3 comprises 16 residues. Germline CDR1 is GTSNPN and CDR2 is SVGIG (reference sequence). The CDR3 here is CACPRGGQTASYGYTF. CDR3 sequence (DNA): TGTGCCTGTCCACGAGGTGGCCAGACAGCTTCCTATGGCTACACCTTC.

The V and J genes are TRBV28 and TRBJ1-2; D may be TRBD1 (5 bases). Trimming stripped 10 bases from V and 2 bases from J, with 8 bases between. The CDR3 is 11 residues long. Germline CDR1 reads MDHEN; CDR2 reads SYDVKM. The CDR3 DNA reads TGTGCCACGGACAAGAACTATGGCTACACCTTC. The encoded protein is CATDKNYGYTF.

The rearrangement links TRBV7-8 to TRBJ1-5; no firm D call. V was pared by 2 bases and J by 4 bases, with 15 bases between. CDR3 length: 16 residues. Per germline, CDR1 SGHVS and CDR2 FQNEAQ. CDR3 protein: CASSLTPRGGNQPQHF. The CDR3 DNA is TGTGCCAGCAGCTTAACCCCTCGGGGAGGGAATCAGCCCCAGCATTTT.